The sample holds a few counts of the clone carrying this T cell receptor beta chain. The data were obtained in a study of blood T cell repertoires in COVID-19. Under the authors' procedure: The authors estimated nucleated cell counts from reference gene primer amplification. Repertoires were generated with immunoSEQ multiplex PCR, while TCRdb's copy carries only in-frame clones and drops some. The DNA gave D and trimming, while V, J and clone size come from that table. The table lists around 450,000 clones, around 90% of them singletons. The age range of participants was about 18 to 89 years, with residence in about 25 US areas. V was pared by 5 bases and J by 5 bases, with 6 bases of the junction left unmatched. In germline, CDR1 is SGDLS, CDR2 YYNGEE. The CDR3 runs 16 residues.

Sample: PBMCs or T cells enriched from blood (not recorded which). This clonotype was sampled from a man between 18 and 35 years old who had recovered from COVID-19. This chain links TRBV9 with TRBJ2-2, with TRBD2 matching 13 bases. The CDR3 reads CASRGLAGRGTGELFF. The CDR3 nucleotides read TGTGCCAGCAGGGGACTAGCGGGAAGGGGTACCGGGGAGCTGTTTTTT.